This T cell receptor beta chain was sequenced for a study of T cell changes during pregnancy in multiple sclerosis. The CDR3 length is 16 residues. Trimming left V 2 bases short and J 7 bases short, with 17 bases between. The germline gives CDR1 KGHSH, CDR2 LQKENI. Clones were sequenced by immunoSEQ multiplex PCR, and TCRdb holds only the in-frame ones, with some missing. In the table there are 30,000 to 45,000 clones, 92% of which are singletons. The chain joins TRBV18 to TRBJ1-4; D might be TRBD1 (6 bases). The receptor comes from a female donor with multiple sclerosis, enrolled in a pregnancy study. The sequences come from CD4+ T cells from peripheral blood mononuclear cells, collected after pregnancy. CDR3 nucleotides: TGTGCCAGCTCACCAAAAGCCGCCAGGGGTGGTGAAAAACTGTTTTTT. This encodes CASSPKAARGGEKLFF.